This TCR beta chain was profiled in a study of T cell changes during pregnancy in multiple sclerosis. Assay used: immunoSEQ multiplex PCR; TCRdb lists only in-frame clones, some missing. Found here are 14,000 to 15,000 clones, 65% to 90% of them singletons; the top ten hold under 20%. Germline V gives CDR1 SGHTA, CDR2 FQGNSA. With 1 base clipped from V and 4 bases from J, the junction kept 2 bases outside the gene matches. The length of the CDR3 is 15 residues. Sample: CD8+ T cells from peripheral blood mononuclear cells, taken in the first trimester of pregnancy. The chain employs TRBV7-2 and TRBJ2-7, with 12 bases fitting TRBD2. This sequence originates from a female donor with multiple sclerosis, enrolled in a pregnancy study. The CDR3 region is CASSLGTSGIYEQYF. The CDR3 nucleotides read TGTGCCAGCAGCTTAGGGACTAGCGGGATTTACGAGCAGTACTTC.